A selection of T cell receptor beta chains follows, all from one sample in a study of blood T cell repertoires in COVID-19. Assay: immunoSEQ multiplex PCR; the TCRdb copy retains only in-frame clones and omits some. The sample lists 60,000 to 80,000 clones, roughly 85% occurring once. Sample: peripheral blood. The origin of the receptors is a human donor in a cohort sampled during active COVID-19. CDR3s include the opening cysteine and the closing phenylalanine or tryptophan. Each record gives: V gene, J gene, CDR3 protein.

v_call: TRBV5-1
j_call: TRBJ2-7
cdr3_aa: CASSLAGGLYEQYF

v_call: TRBV5-6
j_call: TRBJ1-1
cdr3_aa: CASSFGGRSTEAFF

v_call: TRBV19
j_call: TRBJ1-6
cdr3_aa: CASRSSYFNSPLHF

v_call: TRBV14
j_call: TRBJ1-6
cdr3_aa: CASSTQVYNSPLHF

v_call: TRBV7-2
j_call: TRBJ2-3
cdr3_aa: CASSSNRGNTDTQYF

v_call: TRBV15
j_call: TRBJ2-5
cdr3_aa: CATSRVAGWDSQETQYF

v_call: TRBV5-5
j_call: TRBJ2-7
cdr3_aa: CASSFAGQRREQYF

v_call: TRBV4-1
j_call: TRBJ2-1
cdr3_aa: CASSQDSPARGLGEQFF

v_call: TRBV5-1
j_call: TRBJ2-7
cdr3_aa: CASSLGMGGSTYEQYF

v_call: TRBV24-1
j_call: TRBJ1-1
cdr3_aa: CATGGGDREIFTEAFF

v_call: TRBV5-6
j_call: TRBJ2-2
cdr3_aa: CASSLRRVNTGELFF

v_call: TRBV4-1
j_call: TRBJ1-3
cdr3_aa: CASSQREYPGNTIYF

v_call: TRBV6-2/TRBV6-3
j_call: TRBJ1-1
cdr3_aa: CASSYTTGTEAFF

v_call: TRBV7-9
j_call: TRBJ2-7
cdr3_aa: CASSLGNSGKTYEQYF

v_call: TRBV29-1
j_call: TRBJ2-1
cdr3_aa: CSVVGQGVYEQFF

v_call: TRBV3-1/TRBV3-2
j_call: TRBJ1-5
cdr3_aa: CASPTGWNQPQHF

v_call: TRBV5-1
j_call: TRBJ1-2
cdr3_aa: CASSSDSSNYGYTF

v_call: TRBV7-2
j_call: TRBJ2-5
cdr3_aa: CASSRGGPQETQYF

v_call: TRBV7-2
j_call: TRBJ2-3
cdr3_aa: CASSLLAGVITDTQYF

v_call: TRBV30
j_call: TRBJ1-6
cdr3_aa: CAWKQGPSPLHF

v_call: TRBV9
j_call: TRBJ2-1
cdr3_aa: CASSVEAGAYNEQFF

v_call: TRBV9
j_call: TRBJ1-6
cdr3_aa: CASSSRQGYNSPLHF

v_call: TRBV9
j_call: TRBJ2-2
cdr3_aa: CASSPRSSSDPSNTGELFF

v_call: TRBV10-1
j_call: TRBJ2-5
cdr3_aa: CASSESEGRKTQYF

v_call: TRBV19
j_call: TRBJ2-7
cdr3_aa: CASSIVLASGYEQYF